The 19 T cell receptor beta chains reported below all come from one sample, sequenced in a study of T cell repertoires in cytomegalovirus infection. These receptors have no identified antigens. One entry per CDR3 protein, called by TCRdb with MiXCR from the reads. The sample consists of 150,000 or so distinct CDR3 sequences, about a fifth of them appearing once. The sequencing used CD8+ T cells from cultured PBMCs, collected from culture after CMV antigen stimulation. These receptors came from a human donor in good health (CMV status not recorded). Some clones in this sample may be carry-over from other donors' samples.

V and J are TRBV6-2 or TRBV6-3 and TRBJ2-7; TRBD2 aligns across 10 bases. This CDR3 is built from 15 residues. CDR1 and CDR2 from the germline V gene are MNHEY and SVGEGT. The V and J ends lost 2 bases and 2 bases, in that order; junction bases with no gene match: 3. CDR3: CASSYPSGRTYEQYF. CDR3 sequence (DNA): TGTGCCAGCAGTTACCCTAGCGGGAGAACCTACGAGCAGTACTTC.

This clonotype showed up just a few times. The rearrangement joins TRBV7-6 to TRBJ2-1; 16 bases match TRBD2. The V gene end was trimmed by 6 bases and the J gene end by 1 base; junction bases not matched to a gene: 3. This CDR3 has 17 residues. CDR1 and CDR2 (germline): SGHVS, FNYEAQ. The CDR3 sequence is CASRGLAGGRSYNEQFF. CDR3 bases: TGTGCCAGCAGGGGACTAGCGGGGGGGCGTTCCTACAATGAGCAGTTCTTC.

The table lists this clonotype with a few counts. The V and J genes are TRBV3-1 and TRBJ2-7; no reliable D call. The CDR3 is made up of 12 amino acids. Germline V gene lookup returns CDR1 LGHDT and CDR2 YNNKEL (reference sequence). V was cut by 6 bases and J by 0 bases, with 6 bases left in between. The CDR3 sequence is CASRASSYEQYF. The CDR3 DNA reads TGTGCCAGCAGGGCGAGCTCCTACGAGCAGTACTTC.

The rearrangement links TRBV6-2 or TRBV6-3 to TRBJ2-3; maybe TRBD2 (7 bases). This CDR3 region has 17 residues. Germline lookup yields CDR1 MNHEY and CDR2 SVGEGT. V was shortened by 7 bases and J by 0 bases, with 20 bases between the two germline ends. Written as DNA, the CDR3 is TGTGCCAGCACCCTTCCCGAAGGGGGGGTTAGCACAGATACGCAGTATTTT. Its protein is CASTLPEGGVSTDTQYF.

This clonotype has only a few counts. J is TRBJ2-7 and V is TRBV28; 10 nucleotides align to TRBD1. V was clipped by 6 bases and J by 5 bases; unmatched bases: 4. From germline, CDR1 is MDHEN and CDR2 SYDVKM. This CDR3 region has 13 residues. CDR3 amino acids: CASRDRGSNEQYF. The CDR3 DNA reads TGTGCCAGCAGGGACAGGGGGAGTAACGAGCAGTACTTC.

This clonotype has a handful of counts. This chain links TRBV7-2 with TRBJ1-5; 7 bases map to TRBD1. J lost 3 bases, V lost 4 bases, and 9 bases had no gene match. The CDR3 has 16 residues. The V gene's germline CDR1 is SGHTA and CDR2 FQGNSA. The CDR3: CASSSGTDRINQPQHF. The CDR3 DNA is TGTGCCAGCAGCTCCGGGACAGATCGTATCAATCAGCCCCAGCATTTT.

This clonotype occurred a few times. The chain combines TRBV12-3 or TRBV12-4 with TRBJ1-5; D remains ambiguous. The CDR3 runs to 14 residues. V lost 6 bases and J lost 3, with 12 bases in between. This chain's CDR3 is CASSSGLDNQPQHF. Written as DNA, the CDR3 is TGTGCCAGCAGCTCGGGCCTCGACAATCAGCCCCAGCATTTT.

The genes are TRBV6-1 and TRBJ2-3; TRBD2 is a possible D gene (5 bases). The CDR3 consists of 14 residues. V was trimmed by 3 bases and J by 4 bases, leaving 11 bases between them. Per germline, CDR1 MNHNS and CDR2 SASEGT. This chain's CDR3 is CASSDTGLADTQYF. CDR3 nucleotides: TGTGCCAGCAGTGACACGGGGTTGGCAGATACGCAGTATTTT.

The chain couples TRBV7-8 to TRBJ1-2; tentatively, D is TRBD1 (6 bases). CDR1 and CDR2 (germline): SGHVS, FQNEAQ. The CDR3 is made up of 16 amino acids. The ends were cut back, 5 bases at V and 4 bases at J, with 20 bases in the middle. CDR3 in amino acids: CASSTNSQGPSYGYTF. For the CDR3, the DNA is TGTGCCAGCAGCACTAATTCACAGGGTCCCAGCTATGGCTACACCTTC.

The chain has TRBV13 and TRBJ1-1; D unresolved. CDR1 is PRHDT and CDR2 is FYEKMQ in the germline V gene (reference sequence). The CDR3 consists of 13 residues. The V gene lost 1 base and the J gene lost 1 base, with 4 bases spanning the gap. CDR3 amino acids: CASSLDGNTEAFF. CDR3 bases: TGTGCCAGCAGCTTAGATGGGAACACTGAAGCTTTCTTT.

This clonotype was detected a few times. This rearrangement joins TRBV7-2 to TRBJ1-1; maybe TRBD1 (6 bases). Trimming took 6 bases from V and 2 from J, leaving 10 bases between them. The germline V gene has CDR1 SGHTA and CDR2 FQGNSA. This CDR3 contains 13 residues. For the CDR3, the DNA is TGTGCCAGCAGGCTCGGGACAAACACTGAAGCTTTCTTT. Translation gives CASRLGTNTEAFF.

The chain uses TRBV28 and TRBJ2-7; D ambiguous. Germline CDR1 MDHEN, CDR2 SYDVKM. Deletions cut 5 bases from V and 3 bases from J, with 11 bases between. The CDR3 has 13 amino acids. The CDR3 DNA reads as TGTGCCAGCAGTGCCTCGATCAACTACGAGCAGTACTTC. As protein: CASSASINYEQYF.

The chain combines TRBV7-9 with TRBJ2-3; D is perhaps TRBD1 or TRBD2 (5 bases each). V dropped 5 bases and J dropped 4 bases, with 19 bases sitting between them. CDR3 length: 16 residues. Germline-derived CDR1 and CDR2 are SEHNR and FQNEAQ (reference sequence). The CDR3 region has the DNA TGTGCCAGCAGCCGGACTGGGACGGAGAACGCAGATACGCAGTATTTT. This gives the protein CASSRTGTENADTQYF.

This clonotype was recorded a few times. The chain combines TRBV4-3 with TRBJ2-7; 11 nucleotides line up with TRBD1. Trimming took 1 base from V and 3 from J; bases not matched to a gene: 5. The germline V gene has CDR1 LGHNA and CDR2 YSLEER. CDR3 length equals 16 residues. For the CDR3, the DNA is TGCGCCAGCAGCCAAGGGACCGGGACAGGGGGCTACGAGCAGTACTTC. Its protein is CASSQGTGTGGYEQYF.

The CDR3 bases are TGTGCCAGCAGTCTCCAGGGACTAGCGGGGTTAACGGCCGGGGAGCTGTTTTTT. Its translation is CASSLQGLAGLTAGELFF. The V and J genes are TRBV27 and TRBJ2-2; 13 bases map to TRBD2. In germline, CDR1 is MNHEY, CDR2 SMNVEV (reference sequence). This CDR3 spans 18 amino acids. Germline trimming cut 5 bases from V and 6 bases from J; bases unmatched to any gene: 12.

V is TRBV27 and J is TRBJ2-3; 9 positions match TRBD2. The junction had 7 bases not matched to a gene; V was cut back by 3 bases and J by 3 bases. From germline, CDR1 is MNHEY and CDR2 SMNVEV (reference sequence). CDR3 length: 16 amino acids. This CDR3 is CASSLFSGGGTDTQYF. The CDR3 coding sequence is TGTGCCAGCAGTTTGTTTAGCGGGGGCGGTACAGATACGCAGTATTTT.

The genes are TRBV12-3 or TRBV12-4 and TRBJ2-5; D might be TRBD2 (6 bases). The V end was cut by 1 base, the J end by 4 bases, with 7 bases between. The length of the CDR3 is 13 residues. The CDR3 loop is CASSLGRGETQYF. The CDR3 DNA follows: TGTGCCAGCAGTTTAGGGAGGGGAGAGACCCAGTACTTC.

CDR3 protein: CASSNRDRGVLETQYF. CDR3 in DNA: TGTGCCAGCAGCAACCGGGACAGGGGAGTTCTGGAGACCCAGTACTTC. The rearrangement links TRBV7-9 to TRBJ2-5, with 10 bases fitting TRBD1. Trimming took 5 bases from V and 5 from J; bases not matched to a gene: 11. Germline V lookup: CDR1 SEHNR, CDR2 FQNEAQ (reference sequence). This CDR3 is 16 amino acids long.

This clonotype was picked up a small number of times. The V and J genes are TRBV12-3 or TRBV12-4 and TRBJ2-3, with 12 nucleotides matching TRBD2. Germline trimming cut 4 bases from V and 1 base from J; bases unmatched to any gene: 0. The CDR3 has 15 residues. CDR3 region: CASSWTSGGTDTQYF. Written as DNA, the CDR3 is TGTGCCAGCAGTTGGACTAGCGGGGGCACAGATACGCAGTATTTT.